The clone carrying this T cell receptor beta chain was seen at least ten times. J gave up 0 bases and V 4 bases, and 11 bases lay outside the gene matches. CDR1 is DFQATT, CDR2 SNEGSKA, per germline (reference sequence). The CDR3 is 16 amino acids. The entry originates in a study of early T cells in non-severe SARS-CoV-2 infection. TCRdb passed the 5' RACE reads through MiXCR, listing each CDR3 protein once. The sample has around 53,000 distinct CDR3 sequences; approximately 12% are singletons. The sequencing used whole blood, collected at baseline. V gene TRBV20-1 combines with J gene TRBJ2-7; TRBD2 aligns across 8 bases. This clonotype originated in an adult who was a healthcare worker with PCR-confirmed SARS-CoV-2 infection or an uninfected control (not recorded which). CDR3 in amino acids: CSAIGLAGRSSYEQYF. Here the CDR3 DNA reads TGCAGTGCTATCGGTTTAGCGGGAAGAAGCTCCTACGAGCAGTACTTC.